This T cell receptor beta chain was obtained from a study of cytomegalovirus exposure and HLA in healthy donors. Study-level points and caveats: In presence/absence analyses, roughly uniform sequencing depth across donors was assumed. The classifier, whose performance was assessed in both the original and validation cohorts, reportedly diagnosed cytomegalovirus status with high specificity and sensitivity. Researchers reported in a later analysis that a missense DCLRE1C variant was tied to TCR beta V- and J-gene trimming.

The CDR3 length is 12 residues. Germline V gives CDR1 SGHNT, CDR2 YYREEE (reference sequence). The V gene lost 4 bases and the J gene lost 1 base, with 2 bases spanning the gap. PCR used 60 Vbeta primers and 13 Jbeta primers. Clones were read by immunoSEQ multiplex PCR, and TCRdb kept only the in-frame ones, dropping some. The repertoire holds some 170,000 clones, with roughly 81% as singletons. Regarding this clone: Its antigen remains unknown. Additional DNA sequences in this sample encode the identical CDR3.

The TCR originated in a woman aged 18-29 years in good health and CMV-seropositive. The J gene is TRBJ2-2, the V gene TRBV5-4; D gene unclear. The specimen was PBMCs. CDR3 loop: CASSLNTGELFF. The CDR3 DNA reads TGTGCCAGCAGCCTGAACACCGGGGAGCTGTTTTTT.